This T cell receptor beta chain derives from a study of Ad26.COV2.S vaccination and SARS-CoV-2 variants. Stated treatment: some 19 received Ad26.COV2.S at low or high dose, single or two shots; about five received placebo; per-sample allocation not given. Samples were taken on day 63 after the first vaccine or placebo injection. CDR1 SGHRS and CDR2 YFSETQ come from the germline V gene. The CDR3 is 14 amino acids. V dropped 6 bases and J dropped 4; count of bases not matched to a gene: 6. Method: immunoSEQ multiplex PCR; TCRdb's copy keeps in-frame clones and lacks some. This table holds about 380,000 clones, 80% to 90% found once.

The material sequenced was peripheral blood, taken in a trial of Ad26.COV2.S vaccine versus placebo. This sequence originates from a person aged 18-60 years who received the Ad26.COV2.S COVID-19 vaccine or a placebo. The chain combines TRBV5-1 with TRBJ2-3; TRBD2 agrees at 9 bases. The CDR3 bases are TGCGCCAGCACCCTAGCGGGGTCGGCAGATACGCAGTATTTT. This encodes CASTLAGSADTQYF. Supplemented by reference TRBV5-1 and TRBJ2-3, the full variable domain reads KAGVTQTPRYLIKTRGQQVTLSCSPISGHRSVSWYQQTPGQGLQFLFEYFSETQRNKGNFPGRFSGRQFSNSRSEMNVSTLELGDSALYLCASTLAGSADTQYFGPGTRLTVL.